The clone carrying this TCR beta chain was detected ten times or more. The entry originates in a study of patients and donors after allogeneic stem cell transplantation. MiXCR was run by TCRdb on the RT-PCR reads, yielding one entry per CDR3 protein. In the table there are 200,000 to 250,000 distinct CDR3 sequences, 14% of which are singletons. Sequencing input: blood, either unsorted or a sorted T cell fraction (not recorded which). This clonotype was obtained from a human donor who was either an allogeneic HSCT recipient or a stem cell or donor lymphocyte infusion donor (not recorded which). It is not recorded whose cells these are; they may come from a transplant donor.

Written as DNA, the CDR3 is TGTGCCAGCAGCTTGGCTTTGGCGGGGGGGCCCGGTGAGCAGTTCTTC. Amino acid sequence: CASSLALAGGPGEQFF. This chain joins TRBV5-5 and TRBJ2-1, with TRBD2 matching 9 bases. CDR1 and CDR2 (germline): SGHKS, YYEKEE (reference sequence). There are 16 residues in the CDR3. V was pared by 0 bases and J by 9 bases, with 10 bases of the junction left unmatched.